The 3 T cell receptor beta chains given below trace back to one sample, sequenced in a study of long-term antiretroviral therapy in people with HIV. The assay used was immunoSEQ (version v3.0), run at survey level. The repertoire was sequenced with immunoSEQ multiplex PCR; TCRdb's copy has only in-frame clones and lacks some. The sample has 13,000 or so clones, around 77% seen once. This specimen was unsorted PBMCs, taken 1.3 years after starting antiretroviral therapy. These receptors came from a young woman with HIV.

V usage is TRBV28 and J usage is TRBJ1-1; D is perhaps TRBD1 (5 bases). With 6 bases removed from V and 4 bases from J, the gap between germline ends came to 9 bases. This CDR3 spans 12 amino acids. The germline CDR1 and CDR2 sequences are MDHEN and SYDVKM. The chain's CDR3 is CASRIGGTEAFF. CDR3 sequence (DNA): TGTGCCAGCAGGATCGGGGGCACTGAAGCTTTCTTT.

The genes are TRBV9 and TRBJ1-1, with D hard to call. CDR3 length: 13 amino acids. Germline CDR1 reads SGDLS; CDR2 reads YYNGEE. Trimming cost V 0 bases and J 4 bases, with 7 bases left between them. The chain's CDR3 is CASSVEGPTEAFF. The CDR3 nucleotides read TGTGCCAGCAGCGTAGAAGGGCCCACTGAAGCTTTCTTT.

The chain recombines TRBV5-1 with TRBJ2-1; 8 positions agree with TRBD1. The CDR3 length is 15 residues. CDR1 SGHRS and CDR2 YFSETQ come from the germline V gene. V lost 0 bases to trimming and J lost 4 bases; unmatched junction nucleotides: 3. The CDR3 DNA reads TGCGCCAGCAGCTTGGCGCAGGGGGCTTACAATGAGCAGTTCTTC. Encoded protein: CASSLAQGAYNEQFF.